The sequence of this T cell receptor (beta chain) was determined in a study of blood T cell repertoires in COVID-19 (dated by TCRdb to the early 2020s). Study-wide context: Samples covering the acute and convalescent phases of COVID-19 were provided by collaborators in the United States, Italy and Spain. The prospective study material was composed of cDNA or gDNA derived from T cells, B-cell-depleted T cells, or PBMCs. Subjects who had been exposed to COVID-19, were actively infected with it, or had recovered from it provided the deeply sampled blood TCRbeta repertoires that made up the dataset. A freely available public database, intended as a resource for researchers studying the immune response to SARS-CoV-2, is where the repertoires were released. The samples were drawn from the first 160 participants of the ongoing ImmuneRACE study and from over 950 subjects provided by 6 global collaborators. A de-identified subject ID, COVID-19 status, age in years and sex were almost always included in the sample metadata. Where available, HLA class I and class II types were obtained from metadata supplied by the sample provider rather than from assay-based typing. Results and caveats for the whole study, not just this receptor: How much clinical and demographic metadata was included differed by source and by participant, and the metadata was provided uncurated.

TCRbeta CDR3 regions were amplified from genomic DNA using the immunoSEQ Assay, a bias-controlled multiplex PCR. The source study handled its data this way. Nucleated cell counts per sample were estimated from amplification of reference gene primers within the assay. To quantify the absolute abundance of each unique TCRbeta CDR3 rearrangement, sequence reads were collapsed and filtered. For each sample, productive Simpson clonality was calculated by taking the square root of Simpson's diversity index across productive rearrangements. TCRdb took this table from immuneACCESS and kept in-frame rearrangements with V and J called. Such tables lack part of the clones; where checked against another copy, unresolved V genes explain under half of the gap, and the rest is unexplained. V and J calls and clone size follow that table, whereas D and trimming were derived from the DNA. The sample table shows more than 110,000 clones, and 77% are seen once. About 8.4% of the sample comes from the top ten.

V loses 3 bases of germline sequence and J loses 5 bases, and the interval between the two ends is 11 bases. Based on the germline V gene, the CDR1 and CDR2 sequences are SGHTA and FQGNSA. Including cysteine and phenylalanine, the CDR3 has 14 amino acids. The entry retains the CDR3 DNA only, 42 bases that are in frame from base 1. Remarks on this clone: Its antigen is not yet known. Per-nucleotide qualities are absent, and no much larger clonotype sits a single base away.

Collaborating institutions collected whole blood in K2EDTA tubes following their own protocols. For TCRbeta analysis, collaborators shipped samples as frozen whole blood, isolated PBMCs, or DNA extracted from either of those sample types. Sequencing input: peripheral blood. The sequence links TRBV7-2 to TRBJ2-1; the D gene lacks a confident call. This receptor was obtained from a woman aged 45-65 years with active or convalescent COVID-19. The bases read TGTGCCAGCAGCTTTGAGACTCTTAACAATGAGCAGTTCTTC. It specifies CASSFETLNNEQFF.